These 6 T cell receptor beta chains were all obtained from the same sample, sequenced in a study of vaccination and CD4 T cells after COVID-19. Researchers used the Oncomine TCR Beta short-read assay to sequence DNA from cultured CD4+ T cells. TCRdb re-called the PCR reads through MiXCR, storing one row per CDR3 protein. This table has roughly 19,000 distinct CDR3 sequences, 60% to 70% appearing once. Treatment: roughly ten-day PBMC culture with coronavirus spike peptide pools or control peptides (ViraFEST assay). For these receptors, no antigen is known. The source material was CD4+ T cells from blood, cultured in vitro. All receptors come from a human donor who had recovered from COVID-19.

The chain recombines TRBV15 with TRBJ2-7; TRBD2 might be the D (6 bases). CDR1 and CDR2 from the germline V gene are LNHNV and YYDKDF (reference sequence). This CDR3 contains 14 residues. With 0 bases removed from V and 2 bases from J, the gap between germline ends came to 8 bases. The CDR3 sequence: CATSREGLTYEQYF. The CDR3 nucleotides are TGTGCCACCAGCAGAGAGGGACTCACCTACGAGCAGTACTTC.

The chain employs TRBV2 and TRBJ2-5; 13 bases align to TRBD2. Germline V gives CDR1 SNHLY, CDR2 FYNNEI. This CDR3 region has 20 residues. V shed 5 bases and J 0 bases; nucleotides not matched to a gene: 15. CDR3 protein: CASSPPLLAGGVFHQETQYF. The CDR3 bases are TGTGCCAGCAGTCCTCCCTTACTAGCGGGAGGGGTCTTCCACCAAGAGACCCAGTACTTC.

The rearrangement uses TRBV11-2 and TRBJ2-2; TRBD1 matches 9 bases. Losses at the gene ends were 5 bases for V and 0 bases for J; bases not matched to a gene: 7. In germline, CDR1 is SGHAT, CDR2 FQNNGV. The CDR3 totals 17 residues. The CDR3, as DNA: TGTGCCAGCAGCCGATTCCGACAGGGGGCGAACACCGGGGAGCTGTTTTTT. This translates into CASSRFRQGANTGELFF.

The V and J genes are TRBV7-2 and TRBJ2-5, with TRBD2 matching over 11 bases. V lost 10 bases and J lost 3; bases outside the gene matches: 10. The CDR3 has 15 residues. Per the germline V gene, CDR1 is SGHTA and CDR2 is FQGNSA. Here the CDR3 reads CATQNLGLAEETQYF. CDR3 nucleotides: TGTGCCACCCAGAACCTGGGACTAGCGGAAGAGACCCAGTACTTC.

The CDR3 sequence: CSARGGNSPLHF. Written as DNA, the CDR3 is TGCAGTGCCCGTGGTGGGAATTCACCCCTCCACTTT. The chain uses TRBV20-1 and TRBJ1-6; D not certain. The germline V and J ends were trimmed by 6 bases and 7 bases, with 10 bases remaining between them. Germline CDR1 and CDR2: DFQATT and SNEGSKA (reference sequence). This CDR3 is built from 12 residues.

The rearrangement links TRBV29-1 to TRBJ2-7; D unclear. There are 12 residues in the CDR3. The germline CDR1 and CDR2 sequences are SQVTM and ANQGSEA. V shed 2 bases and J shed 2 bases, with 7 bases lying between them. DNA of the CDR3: TGCAGCGTTGAAACAGTCCCCTACGAGCAGTACTTC. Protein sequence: CSVETVPYEQYF.